Reported below is one T cell receptor beta chain. Its antigen is as yet unknown. The sample originates from a study of naive CD8 T cells in extremely preterm neonates. The protocol was immunoSEQ multiplex PCR, while the TCRdb copy is restricted to in-frame clones and leaves out a portion. Of about 4,900 clones listed, around 97% are singletons. Elective cesarean births at about 35-41 weeks, without labor or membrane rupture, supplied the cord blood. The length of the CDR3 is 15 residues. V lost 6 bases to trimming and J lost 3 bases, with 17 bases between them. The germline gives CDR1 SEHNR, CDR2 FQNEAQ (reference sequence). General observations from the study: Preterm CDR3s were shorter than older groups', with fewer N additions and less trimming.

The clonotype comes from a newborn in good health. Sequenced material: naive CD8+ T cells from cord blood. This chain connects TRBV7-9 to TRBJ2-5; D might be TRBD2 (6 bases). CDR3 DNA sequence: TGTGCCAGCAGTCCTCCGGGACTCAGCAAAGAGACCCAGTACTTC. The encoded protein is CASSPPGLSKETQYF.